This T cell receptor (beta chain) was identified in a study of blood T cells in healthy people across ages. General study points: Diversity was higher, and naive CD4+ cells more numerous, in long-lived donors than in aged donors.

V shed 0 bases and J 0 bases; nucleotides not matched to a gene: 6. This CDR3 region has 18 residues. Germline CDR1 reads MNHGY; CDR2 reads SAAAGT. Worth noting for this clonotype: Antigen unknown.

A sample-barcoded 5' primer and a J-beta primer mix were used in a second PCR of about 7 to 12 cycles. TCRdb used MiXCR to reprocess the 5' RACE reads, holding one entry per CDR3 protein. In the table there are nearly 1 million distinct CDR3 sequences, just over 50% of which are singletons. Per sample, a minimum of 7 million PBMCs were isolated. Each sample yielded at least 5.5 micrograms of PBMC total RNA. The V gene is TRBV6-8, the J gene TRBJ2-3; 10 nucleotides align to TRBD1. The clonotype was recovered from a woman in her fifties or sixties in good health. The sequenced sample consisted of blood. CDR3 coding DNA: TGTGCCAGCAGTTACTCAAGCTGGGACAGGGGAAGCACAGATACGCAGTATTTT. It specifies CASSYSSWDRGSTDTQYF.